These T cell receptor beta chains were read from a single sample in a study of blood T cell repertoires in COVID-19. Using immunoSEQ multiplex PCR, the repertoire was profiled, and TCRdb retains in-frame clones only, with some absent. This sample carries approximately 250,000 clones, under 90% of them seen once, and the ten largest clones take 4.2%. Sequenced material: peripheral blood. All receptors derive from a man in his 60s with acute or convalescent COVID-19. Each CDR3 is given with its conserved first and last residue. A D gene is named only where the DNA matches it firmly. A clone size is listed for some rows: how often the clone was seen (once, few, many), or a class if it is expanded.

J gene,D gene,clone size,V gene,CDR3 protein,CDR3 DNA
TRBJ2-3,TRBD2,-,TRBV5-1,CASSPRTSGGTSTDTQYF,TGCGCCAGCAGCCCCAGGACTAGCGGGGGGACTAGCACAGATACGCAGTATTTT
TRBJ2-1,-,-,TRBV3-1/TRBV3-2,CASNRYNEQFF,TGTGCCAGCAACAGGTACAATGAGCAGTTCTTC
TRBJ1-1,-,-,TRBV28,CASSPLTRNAEAFF,TGTGCCAGCAGTCCGCTGACACGGAACGCTGAAGCTTTCTTT
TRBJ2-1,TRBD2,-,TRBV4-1,CASSQAGLASGNNEQFF,TGCGCCAGCAGCCAAGCAGGACTGGCTAGCGGTAACAATGAGCAGTTCTTC
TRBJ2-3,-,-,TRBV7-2,CASTFTGGTDTQYF,TGTGCCAGCACCTTTACGGGAGGCACAGATACGCAGTATTTT
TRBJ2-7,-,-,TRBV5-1,CASSLYGGTYEQYF,TGCGCCAGCAGCTTGTACGGGGGAACCTACGAGCAGTACTTC
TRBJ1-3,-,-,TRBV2,CASSDLFGRSGNTIYF,TGTGCCAGCAGTGACTTGTTTGGCCGCTCTGGAAACACCATATATTTT
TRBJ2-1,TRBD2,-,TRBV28,CASSSDSGRGEQFF,TGTGCCAGCAGTTCAGATAGCGGGAGGGGTGAGCAGTTCTTC
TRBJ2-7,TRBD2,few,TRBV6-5,CASSLAGGRYEQYF,TGTGCCAGCAGTTTAGCGGGAGGGCGTTACGAGCAGTACTTC
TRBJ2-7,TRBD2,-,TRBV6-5,CASRGGGYEQYF,TGTGCCAGCAGGGGGGGAGGGTACGAGCAGTACTTC
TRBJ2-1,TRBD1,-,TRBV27,CASSLYQWGQGEGNEQFF,TGTGCCAGCAGTTTATACCAGTGGGGACAGGGGGAGGGCAATGAGCAGTTCTTC
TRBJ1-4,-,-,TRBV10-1,CASSEGGSQLFF,TGCGCCAGCAGTGAAGGTGGGAGTCAACTGTTTTTT
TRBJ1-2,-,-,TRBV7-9,CASSFMRATNYGYTF,TGTGCCAGCAGCTTCATGAGGGCAACTAACTATGGCTACACCTTC
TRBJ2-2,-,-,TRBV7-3,CASSLTSDSAGELFF,TGTGCCAGCAGCTTAACTTCAGACTCCGCCGGGGAGCTGTTTTTT
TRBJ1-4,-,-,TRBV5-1,CASSRRQENEKLFF,TGCGCCAGCAGCCGCCGACAGGAAAATGAAAAACTGTTTTTT
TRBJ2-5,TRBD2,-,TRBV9,CASSVGAGGPETQYF,TGTGCCAGCAGCGTAGGAGCGGGAGGGCCCGAGACCCAGTACTTC
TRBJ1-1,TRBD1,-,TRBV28,CASSLLGQENTEAFF,TGTGCCAGCAGTTTGTTAGGACAGGAAAACACTGAAGCTTTCTTT
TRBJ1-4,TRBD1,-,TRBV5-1,CASSFTGATNEKLFF,TGCGCCAGCAGCTTCACAGGGGCAACTAATGAAAAACTGTTTTTT
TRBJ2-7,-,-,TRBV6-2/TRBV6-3,CASSRQPPYEQYF,TGTGCCAGCAGTCGACAGCCCCCATACGAGCAGTACTTC
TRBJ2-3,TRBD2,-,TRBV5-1,CASSFSGGTDTQYF,TGCGCCAGCAGCTTTAGCGGGGGCACAGATACGCAGTATTTT
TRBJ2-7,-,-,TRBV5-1,CATRDSDRAEQYF,TGCGCCACCAGGGACTCCGACCGGGCCGAGCAGTACTTC
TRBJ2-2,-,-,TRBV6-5,CASSYRTGELFF,TGTGCCAGCTCTTATAGAACCGGGGAGCTGTTTTTT